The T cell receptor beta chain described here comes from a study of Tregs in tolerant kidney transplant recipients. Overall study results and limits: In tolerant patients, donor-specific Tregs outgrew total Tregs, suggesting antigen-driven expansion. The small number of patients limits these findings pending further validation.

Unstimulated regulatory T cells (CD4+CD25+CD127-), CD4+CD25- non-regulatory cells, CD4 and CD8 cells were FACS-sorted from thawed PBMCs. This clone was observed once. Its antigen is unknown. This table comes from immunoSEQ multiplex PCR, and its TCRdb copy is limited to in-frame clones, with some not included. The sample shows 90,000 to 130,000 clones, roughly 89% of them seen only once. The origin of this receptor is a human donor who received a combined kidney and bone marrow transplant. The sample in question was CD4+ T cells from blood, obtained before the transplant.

For the CDR3, the DNA is TGTGCCAGCCGACAGGGCGGTAGTGTTGAGCAGTTCTTC. This translates into CASRQGGSVEQFF. J is TRBJ2-1 and V is TRBV25-1, with 7 bases that match TRBD1. V lost 8 bases and J lost 9; bases outside the gene matches: 10. This CDR3 has 13 residues. Per the germline V gene, CDR1 is MGHDK and CDR2 is SYGVNS.